This T cell receptor beta chain was captured in a study of blood T cell repertoires in COVID-19 (dated by TCRdb to about 2020). Regarding the study in general: Samples from collaborators originated in the United States, Italy and Spain and spanned both the acute and convalescent phases of COVID-19. The prospective study material was composed of cDNA or gDNA derived from T cells, B-cell-depleted T cells, or PBMCs. The dataset comprised deeply sampled blood TCRbeta repertoires from subjects exposed to, actively infected with, or recovered from COVID-19. A freely available public database, intended as a resource for researchers studying the immune response to SARS-CoV-2, is where the repertoires were released. The samples were drawn from two sources: the first 160 participants of the ongoing ImmuneRACE study, and fewer than 1,500 subjects contributed by 6 global collaborators. A de-identified subject ID, COVID-19 status, age in years and sex were almost always included in the sample metadata. Where available, HLA class I and class II types were obtained from metadata supplied by the sample provider rather than from assay-based typing. The investigation overall reported the following: The quantity of clinical and demographic metadata differed by source and by participant and was supplied without curation.

The immunoSEQ Assay, a bias-controlled multiplex PCR, was used to amplify TCRbeta CDR3 regions from genomic DNA. On the study's bioinformatics: Within the assay, amplification of reference gene primers was used to estimate how many nucleated cells each sample contained. To quantify the absolute abundance of each unique TCRbeta CDR3 rearrangement, sequence reads were collapsed and filtered. For each sample, productive Simpson clonality was calculated as the square root of Simpson's diversity index over productive rearrangements. TCRdb carries this immuneACCESS record with in-frame sequences only. Its versions omit some clonotypes, under half of them owing to an unresolved V gene in the studies checked, with the rest unexplained. Clone size and V and J calls were adopted from that table, with D and trimming inferred from the DNA. The sample data list a few hundred thousand clones, and approximately 90% of these were observed just once. The ten largest clones add up to 2.2% of the sample.

With regard to this clone: Its antigen remains undetermined. The sample holds no much larger clone one base away, and base qualities are not on file.

Another Seattle source contributed samples from volunteer blood donors who had recovered from COVID-19. Collaborating institutions collected whole blood in K2EDTA tubes following their own protocols. Collaborator samples were shipped for TCRbeta analysis as frozen whole blood, isolated PBMCs, or DNA extracted from either sample type. The clonotype comes from a man younger than 40 who had recovered from COVID-19. Sequenced material: peripheral blood.

In nucleotide form, the sequence is TGTGCCAGCTCTCGGAGGGGGCAGGGCCCCTATGGCTACACCTTC. Its coded protein is CASSRRGQGPYGYTF. The sequence links TRBV18 to TRBJ1-2; TRBD1 aligns with 7 central bases. The germline V gene specifies KGHSH as CDR1 and LQKENI as CDR2. From the cysteine up to the phenylalanine, the CDR3 has a length of 15 residues. The sequence is cut down to CDR3 DNA, 45 bases in frame from base 1. Unmatched junction bases come to 11, with V trimmed by 6 bases and J by 4 bases.